The clone carrying this TCR delta chain was seen more than once but under ten times. The antigen is undetermined. The TCRdb record carries a much larger clone's protein, which differs from this DNA's translation at residue 16; a read error is the likely cause, and the protein listed here is the DNA translation. Vgamma9/Vdelta2+ and Vdelta2-negative gammadelta T cells were flow-sorted from PBMC for bulk sequencing. Both TRG and TRD chains were sequenced from each sorted sample. TCRdb redid the clone calls on the multiplex PCR reads with CATT. The sample has 45,000 to 70,000 delta-chain clones; about 1.5% are singletons. This record comes from a study of γδ T cells in repeated Plasmodium falciparum infection. Study-level information: Four controlled malaria infections with P. falciparum NF54 spanned around 660 days. Some Malian samples span acute malaria episodes; others come from no-transmission periods. Overall study findings and caveats: Compared with Australian children, Malian Vdelta2-negative repertoires seemed more clonal, less diverse, less shared.

The length of the CDR3 is 21 residues. The germline CDR1 and CDR2 sequences are TSWWSYY and QGS. Trimming at V came to 2 bases and at J to 4 bases, leaving 21 bases not matched to a gene. The chain links TRDV1 to TRDJ1, with TRDD3 matching over 11 bases. In the absence of a J gene in TCRdb, the DNA was matched to germline to assign it here. The source of this sequence is a pool of human donors (malaria-infected and uninfected, not separated). Sequencing input: gamma-delta T cells from blood. CDR3 DNA sequence: TGTGCTCTTGGGGAATTCCCGTTCCTCCATCTGGGGGATACCATTGTCGATAAACTCATCTTT. The encoded protein is CALGEFPFLHLGDTIVDKLIF.